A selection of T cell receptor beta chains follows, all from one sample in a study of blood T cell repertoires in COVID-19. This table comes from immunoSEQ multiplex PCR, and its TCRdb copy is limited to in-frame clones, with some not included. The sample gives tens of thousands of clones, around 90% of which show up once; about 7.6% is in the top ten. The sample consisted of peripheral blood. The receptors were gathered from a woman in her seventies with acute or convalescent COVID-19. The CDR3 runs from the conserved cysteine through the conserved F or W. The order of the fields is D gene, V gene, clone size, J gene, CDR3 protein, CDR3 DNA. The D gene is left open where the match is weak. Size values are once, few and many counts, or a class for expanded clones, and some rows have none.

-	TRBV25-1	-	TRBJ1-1	CASSELGQFSTEAFF	TGTGCCAGCAGTGAACTGGGGCAGTTCTCCACTGAAGCTTTCTTT
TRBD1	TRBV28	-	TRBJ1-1	CASSFRQPGQARAFF	TGTGCCAGCAGTTTTCGCCAACCGGGACAGGCAAGAGCTTTCTTT
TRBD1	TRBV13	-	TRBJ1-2	CASSLTPGGLDGYTF	TGTGCCAGCAGCTTGACGCCAGGGGGCCTCGATGGCTACACCTTC
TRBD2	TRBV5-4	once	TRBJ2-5	CASSPAILADQETQYF	TGTGCCAGCAGCCCGGCCATACTAGCGGACCAAGAGACCCAGTACTTC
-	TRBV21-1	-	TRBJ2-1	CASSNQTSGSVNEQFF	TGTGCCAGCAGCAACCAGACTAGCGGGAGCGTCAATGAGCAGTTCTTC
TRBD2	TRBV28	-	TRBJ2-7	CASSLLAGGFYEQYF	TGTGCCAGCAGCCTTCTAGCGGGAGGCTTCTACGAGCAGTACTTC
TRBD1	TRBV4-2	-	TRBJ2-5	CASSQGGQGAGETQYF	TGTGCCAGCAGCCAAGGGGGACAGGGGGCGGGAGAGACCCAGTACTTC
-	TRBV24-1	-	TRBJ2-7	CATRGQASYEQYF	TGTGCCACGCGCGGGCAGGCATCCTACGAGCAGTACTTC
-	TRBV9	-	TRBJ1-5	CASSVGSSGNQPQHF	TGTGCCAGCAGCGTAGGAAGTAGCGGCAATCAGCCCCAGCATTTT
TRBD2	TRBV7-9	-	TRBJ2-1	CASRRGGSNEQFF	TGTGCCAGCAGGCGGGGGGGCTCTAATGAGCAGTTCTTC
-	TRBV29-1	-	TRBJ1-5	CSVVFQGNQPQHF	TGCAGCGTTGTGTTCCAGGGCAATCAGCCCCAGCATTTT
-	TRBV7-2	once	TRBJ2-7	CAGGSGDYEQYF	TGTGCCGGGGGCAGCGGGGACTACGAGCAGTACTTC
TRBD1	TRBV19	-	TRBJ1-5	CASSIVQSRDRKIQHF	TGTGCCAGTAGTATAGTTCAGAGCCGGGACAGAAAGATCCAGCATTTT
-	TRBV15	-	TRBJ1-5	CATSRDSGMGQPQHF	TGTGCCACCAGCAGAGATTCAGGGATGGGGCAGCCCCAGCATTTT
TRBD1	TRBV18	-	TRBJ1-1	CASSPLGTGTEAFF	TGTGCCAGCTCACCCCTCGGGACAGGGACTGAAGCTTTCTTT
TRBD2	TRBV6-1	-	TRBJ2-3	CASSERTSGTDTQYF	TGTGCCAGCAGTGAGCGGACTAGCGGCACAGATACGCAGTATTTT
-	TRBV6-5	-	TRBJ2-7	CASSPDMGHSYEQYF	TGTGCCAGCAGTCCCGACATGGGGCATTCCTACGAGCAGTACTTC
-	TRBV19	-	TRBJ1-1	CASSISRAIYTEAFF	TGTGCCAGTAGTATCTCCCGAGCGATTTACACTGAAGCTTTCTTT
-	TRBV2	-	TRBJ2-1	CASINRDGGSYNEQFF	TGTGCCAGCATTAACCGGGACGGGGGCTCCTACAATGAGCAGTTCTTC
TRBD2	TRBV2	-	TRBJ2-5	CASSELAGGVFQETQYF	TGTGCCAGCAGTGAATTAGCGGGGGGGGTTTTTCAAGAGACCCAGTACTTC
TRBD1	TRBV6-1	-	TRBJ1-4	CASSVGTGASMRANEKLFF	TGTGCCAGCAGTGTGGGGACAGGGGCATCTATGCGGGCTAATGAAAAACTGTTTTTT
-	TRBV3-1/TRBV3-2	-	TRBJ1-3	CASSLHGQGSGNTIYF	TGTGCCAGCAGCTTGCACGGGCAGGGCTCTGGAAACACCATATATTTT
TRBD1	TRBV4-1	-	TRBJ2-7	CASSQDPGQGSEQYF	TGCGCCAGCAGCCAAGACCCCGGACAGGGTTCCGAGCAGTACTTC
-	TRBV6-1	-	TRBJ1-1	CASSERADTEAFF	TGTGCCAGCAGTGAGAGGGCAGACACTGAAGCTTTCTTT
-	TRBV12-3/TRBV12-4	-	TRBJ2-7	CASSPGHTYEQYF	TGTGCCAGCAGTCCGGGACACACCTACGAGCAGTACTTC
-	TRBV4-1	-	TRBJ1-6	CASSQDQLGAGSPLHF	TGCGCCAGCAGCCAAGATCAGCTGGGTGCAGGCTCACCCCTCCACTTT
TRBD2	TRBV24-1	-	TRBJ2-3	CATSDSAGRAPDTQYF	TGTGCCACCAGTGATTCTGCCGGGAGGGCCCCAGATACGCAGTATTTT
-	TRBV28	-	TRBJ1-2	CASRADSIYGYTF	TGTGCCAGCAGGGCCGACAGCATCTATGGCTACACCTTC
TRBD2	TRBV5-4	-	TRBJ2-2	CASSFPGLAGGTGELFF	TGTGCCAGCAGCTTCCCCGGACTAGCGGGGGGGACCGGGGAGCTGTTTTTT
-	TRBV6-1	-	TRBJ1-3	CASGGTASGNTIYF	TGTGCCAGCGGGGGGACGGCCTCTGGAAACACCATATATTTT
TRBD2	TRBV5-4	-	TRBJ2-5	CASSFPGGQETQYF	TGTGCCAGCAGCTTTCCGGGGGGACAAGAGACCCAGTACTTC
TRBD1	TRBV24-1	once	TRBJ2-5	CATSPGQSRETQYF	TGTGCCACCAGTCCGGGACAGAGTCGAGAGACCCAGTACTTC
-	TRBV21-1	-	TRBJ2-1	CASSNNRWASGRTSSYNEQFF	TGTGCCAGCAGCAATAATAGGTGGGCTAGCGGACGAACGAGCTCCTACAATGAGCAGTTCTTC
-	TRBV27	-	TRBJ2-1	CASSLSSGIYNEQFF	TGTGCCAGCAGTTTATCGAGCGGTATCTACAATGAGCAGTTCTTC
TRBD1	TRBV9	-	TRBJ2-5	CASSVTGTGRETQYF	TGTGCCAGCAGCGTAACCGGGACAGGGAGGGAGACCCAGTACTTC
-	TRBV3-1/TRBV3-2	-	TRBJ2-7	CASSQALDRIYEQYF	TGTGCCAGCAGCCAAGCTCTCGACAGGATCTACGAGCAGTACTTC
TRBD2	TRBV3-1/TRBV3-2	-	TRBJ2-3	CASSPRLADTQYF	TGTGCCAGCAGCCCCAGACTAGCGGATACGCAGTATTTT
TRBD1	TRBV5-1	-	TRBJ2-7	CASSFGRTGGYEQYF	TGCGCCAGCAGCTTCGGAAGGACAGGGGGGTACGAGCAGTACTTC
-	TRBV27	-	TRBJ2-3	CASSSRQFSTDTQYF	TGTGCCAGCAGTTCACGACAGTTTAGCACAGATACGCAGTATTTT
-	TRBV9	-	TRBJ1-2	CASSVLPGDGYTF	TGTGCCAGCAGCGTTCTCCCAGGGGATGGCTACACCTTC
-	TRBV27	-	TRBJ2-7	CASSLRQSWSEQYF	TGTGCCAGCAGTTTACGTCAGTCCTGGAGCGAGCAGTACTTC
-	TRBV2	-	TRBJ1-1	CASSVRGGNTEAFF	TGTGCCAGCAGTGTTCGGGGTGGAAACACTGAAGCTTTCTTT
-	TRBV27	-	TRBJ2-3	CASSPAPGVTDTQYF	TGTGCCAGCAGTCCGGCCCCGGGAGTCACAGATACGCAGTATTTT
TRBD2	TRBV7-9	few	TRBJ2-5	CASVQGGQETQYF	TGTGCCAGCGTCCAGGGAGGGCAAGAGACCCAGTACTTC
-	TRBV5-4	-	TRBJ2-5	CASSLARTRQETQYF	TGTGCCAGCAGCTTGGCCCGAACGAGACAAGAGACCCAGTACTTC
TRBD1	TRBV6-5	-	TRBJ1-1	CASTRDSLSKAFF	TGTGCCAGTACCCGGGACAGCTTGAGCAAAGCTTTCTTT
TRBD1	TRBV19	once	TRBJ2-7	CASSMGDRGSPYEQYF	TGTGCCAGTAGTATGGGGGACAGGGGGTCCCCCTACGAGCAGTACTTC
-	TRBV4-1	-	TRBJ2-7	CASSQDPGNSYEQYF	TGCGCCAGCAGCCAAGATCCGGGGAATTCCTACGAGCAGTACTTC
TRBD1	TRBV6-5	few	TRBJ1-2	CASSLTGGTYGYTF	TGTGCCAGCAGTTTGACAGGGGGGACCTATGGCTACACCTTC
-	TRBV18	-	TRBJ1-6	CASSQDLNSPLHF	TGTGCCAGCTCTCAGGACTTAAATTCACCCCTCCACTTT
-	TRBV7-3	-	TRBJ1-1	CASSFTGSATEAFF	TGTGCCAGCAGCTTCACAGGGTCAGCCACTGAAGCTTTCTTT
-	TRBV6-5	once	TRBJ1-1	CASSYKDTPNTEAFF	TGTGCCAGCAGTTACAAGGACACTCCGAACACTGAAGCTTTCTTT
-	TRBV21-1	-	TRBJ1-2	CASSKEVEGAQGYTF	TGTGCCAGCAGCAAAGAGGTGGAGGGGGCGCAGGGCTACACCTTC
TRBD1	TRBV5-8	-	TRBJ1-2	CASSTGQGAGYTF	TGTGCCAGCAGCACGGGACAGGGGGCTGGCTACACCTTC
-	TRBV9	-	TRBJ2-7	CASSVSIDSYEQYF	TGTGCCAGCAGCGTATCTATAGACTCCTACGAGCAGTACTTC